Listed below are T cell receptor beta chains from one sample, sequenced in a study of shared clonotypes between healthy human individuals. Sequenced by immunoSEQ multiplex PCR; TCRdb stores in-frame clones only, minus some. The repertoire includes 2 million to 2.5 million clones, 85% to 95% of them detected once, and about 0.39% sits in the top ten. The sequenced sample was naive CD4+ T cells from PBMCs. All receptors come from a man younger than 35 in good health. Some clones in this sample may be carry-over from other donors' samples. The CDR3 runs from the conserved cysteine through the conserved F or W.

>TRBJ2-2|TRBV27
CASSSHRQTGELFF
>TRBJ2-7|TRBV5-5
CASSRLGLAVYEQYF
>TRBJ2-7|TRBV4-1
CASSLAYGTSGPYEQYF
>TRBJ2-5|TRBV27
CASRVQGRFGETQYF
>TRBJ1-1|TRBV15
CATSRVGENTEAFF
>TRBJ1-5|TRBV28
CASSPLRGNQPQHF
>TRBJ2-7|TRBV11-1
CASSPALGAGGYF
>TRBJ2-7|TRBV5-8
CASSLSFGGTSGSGRYEQYF
>TRBJ2-3|TRBV30
CAWSVGSGGGGDTQYF
>TRBJ1-5|TRBV4-1
CASSREARGDQPQHF
>TRBJ1-4|TRBV4-3
CASSTSSTGGSEKLFF
>TRBJ1-5|TRBV28
CASSTALGGTNQPQHF
>TRBJ1-1|TRBV28
CASRGTGEAFF
>TRBJ1-1|TRBV7-3
CASSWDLNTEAFF
>TRBJ2-5|TRBV28
CASSLAVNRQETQYF
>TRBJ2-1|TRBV29-1
CSVSGQVKVEQFF
>TRBJ2-2|TRBV5-6
CASSGTGDTGELFF
>TRBJ1-2|TRBV28
CASSRGGASNYGYTF
>TRBJ1-1|TRBV28
CASRGLPTEAFF
>TRBJ2-2|TRBV27
CASSSKGGTSGKGGELFF
>TRBJ2-6|TRBV28
CASTPSGANVLTF
>TRBJ2-5|TRBV2
CASRARGLAGGGTQYF
>TRBJ2-7|TRBV11-2
CASSLTRDTVYEQYF
>TRBJ2-7|TRBV5-6
CASSFRRVTYEQYF
>TRBJ2-1|TRBV11-3
CASSRRQGGPEQFF
>TRBJ2-7|TRBV7-2
CASSLDLPGPQYF
>TRBJ2-2|TRBV30
CAWSPGTANTGELFF
>TRBJ1-5|TRBV4-1
CASSQVTGNSNQPQHF
>TRBJ1-2|TRBV6-1
CASSELGTALYGYTF
>TRBJ2-7|TRBV10-3
CAISETLLGQGTYEQYF
>TRBJ2-7|TRBV5-1
CASRPEWGGNYEQYF
>TRBJ2-3|TRBV4-2
CASSQGLAGGPRTDTQYF
>TRBJ2-5|TRBV5-1
CASSPTGQGASETQYF
>TRBJ2-3|TRBV18
CASSGQVDTQYF
>TRBJ1-2|TRBV7-2
CASSSRGQGGGYTF
>TRBJ2-7|TRBV27
CASREGSYEQYF
>TRBJ2-7|TRBV27
CASSSRLGTHEQYF
>TRBJ1-5|TRBV27
CASSLSISGQPQHF
>TRBJ2-2|TRBV15
CATSIQNTGELFF
>TRBJ1-3|TRBV9
CASSPGTGNGNTIYF
>TRBJ1-5|TRBV28
CASSLGVGNQPQHF
>TRBJ2-5|TRBV7-2
CASSPEQETQYF
>TRBJ1-1|TRBV15
CATSMGQGTEAFF
>TRBJ1-5|TRBV19
CARNPVDRGCQPQHF
>TRBJ2-3|TRBV4-1
CASSQVGALDTQYF
>TRBJ2-3|TRBV25-1
CASSEWSSGAYDTQYF
>TRBJ1-2|TRBV5-1
CASSLSQGAYGYTF
>TRBJ1-1|TRBV11-2
CASSLGATEAFF